These 20 T cell receptor beta chains were all obtained from the same sample, sequenced in a study of T-cell memory formation after mild COVID-19 (dated by TCRdb to about 2021). Library preparation used 5' RACE. Sequencing instrument: Illumina NovaSeq 6000. The public reads were quality trimmed at Q25 with fastp and then assembled into clones with MiXCR by TCRdb, keeping productive beta chains. Each record represents a unique CDR3 protein, reported with the most common genes and DNA among its rows. The sample data list fewer than 650,000 distinct CDR3 sequences, and 20% to 25% of these were observed just once. The ten top clones hold about 8.4% of the sample. Specimen: PBMCs or a T cell subset sorted from them (not recorded which). These receptors came from an adult woman who had mild COVID-19 (a few samples of this study predate the infection). The sample titles of this study are shuffled in the database, so cell type and time point are left out; the donor was told from shared clones.

The chain links TRBV29-1 to TRBJ1-1, with a weak D call TRBD1 (6 bases). The CDR3 contains 13 residues. The V end lost 4 bases, the J end lost 6 bases, and 15 bases lay between the germline ends. CDR1 SQVTM and CDR2 ANQGSEA come from the germline V gene. CDR3: CSVGFWGLSEAFF. The CDR3 DNA sequence: TGCAGCGTTGGTTTCTGGGGGCTCTCTGAAGCTTTCTTT.

This clonotype has more than one count but fewer than ten. This chain joins TRBV4-1 and TRBJ2-3; D remains ambiguous. Trimming left V 0 bases short and J 4 bases short, with 5 bases between. Germline V CDR1 and CDR2: MGHRA, YSYEKL. The CDR3 consists of 13 residues. CDR3 DNA: TGCGCCAGCAGCCAAGAGCAATCAGATACGCAGTATTTT. Amino acids: CASSQEQSDTQYF.

This clonotype was counted only a few times. The V and J genes are TRBV28 and TRBJ2-5; the D gene is possibly TRBD2 (6 bases). There are 14 residues in the CDR3. Deletions cut 8 bases from V and 5 bases from J, with 18 bases between. CDR1 and CDR2 from the germline V gene are MDHEN and SYDVKM. The CDR3 loop reads CASRHAVGGETQYF. The CDR3, as DNA: TGTGCCAGCCGCCACGCTGTAGGAGGGGAGACCCAGTACTTC.

The rearrangement uses TRBV6-1 and TRBJ1-5; D perhaps matches TRBD1 (6 bases). CDR1 and CDR2 from the germline V gene are MNHNS and SASEGT. The V gene lost 5 bases and the J gene lost 6 bases, with 11 bases spanning the gap. The CDR3 runs to 13 residues. The CDR3 DNA is TGTGCCAGCAGTACAGGGAAAGGTCAGCCCCAGCATTTT. This encodes CASSTGKGQPQHF.

The J gene is TRBJ1-2, the V gene TRBV15; 10 bases match TRBD1. There are 16 residues in the CDR3. After removal of 6 bases from V and 5 bases from J, the junction contained 12 bases not matched to a gene. Per the germline V gene, CDR1 is LNHNV and CDR2 is YYDKDF (reference sequence). CDR3 bases: TGTGCCACCAGACCTCTCGGGACAGGGGCAAAGTATGGCTACACCTTC. It yields the protein CATRPLGTGAKYGYTF.

The rearrangement joins TRBV2 to TRBJ2-7; 10 nucleotides agree with TRBD2. The germline V gene has CDR1 SNHLY and CDR2 FYNNEI. V lost 4 bases, J lost 1 base, and 4 bases stayed unmatched. This CDR3 spans 15 amino acids. The CDR3 DNA sequence: TGTGCCAGCAGTGGAGGACTAGCGGAGTCCTACGAGCAGTACTTC. Protein: CASSGGLAESYEQYF. The variable domain in full, with the rest retrieved from reference TRBV2 and TRBJ2-7, is EPEVTQTPSHQVTQMGQEVILRCVPISNHLYFYWYRQILGQKVEFLVSFYNNEISEKSEIFDDQFSVERPDGSNFTLKIRSTKLEDSAMYFCASSGGLAESYEQYFGPGTRLTVT.

This clonotype was seen more than once but under ten times. The chain uses TRBV29-1 and TRBJ2-1; 8 bases are shared with TRBD2. Germline V gene sequence: CDR1 SQVTM, CDR2 ANQGSEA. The CDR3 loop spans 14 amino acids. The J segment lost 0 bases and the V segment lost 5 bases, leaving 3 bases of the junction unmatched. The CDR3 nucleotides read TGCAGCGTTCGCGCGGGGGGCTCCTACAATGAGCAGTTCTTC. Translation gives CSVRAGGSYNEQFF.

This clonotype was counted ten times or more. One end of the junction does not line up with germline, which may come from a read error. The V gene is TRBV11-2, the J gene TRBJ2-7, with TRBD1 matching over 9 bases. This CDR3 contains 18 residues. CDR1 SGHAT and CDR2 FQNNGV come from the germline V gene. CDR3 residues: CASRSPGQGYPSSHEQYF. CDR3 nucleotides: TGTGCCAGCCGCTCGCCGGGACAGGGCTATCCGTCCTCCCACGAGCAGTACTTC.

This sequence joins TRBV6-5 and TRBJ2-3, with D possibly TRBD1 on 5 matching bases. Trimming stripped 2 bases from V and 1 base from J, with 13 bases between. There are 16 residues in the CDR3. Per germline, CDR1 MNHEY and CDR2 SVGAGI. CDR3: CASSYAPTVGTDTQYF. Here the CDR3 DNA reads TGTGCCAGCAGTTACGCTCCGACAGTAGGCACAGATACGCAGTATTTT.

This clonotype was observed a handful of times. This chain joins TRBV18 and TRBJ2-1, with TRBD1 identical over 7 bases. This CDR3 is 15 amino acids long. Trimming at V came to 3 bases and at J to 6 bases, leaving 8 bases not matched to a gene. The germline gives CDR1 KGHSH, CDR2 LQKENI. The CDR3 protein is CASSPATGPSNEQFF. CDR3 coding DNA: TGTGCCAGCTCACCGGCGACAGGGCCGAGCAATGAGCAGTTCTTC.

The chain's CDR3 is CASSTGTGVEVEKLFF. CDR3 nucleotide sequence: TGCGCCAGCAGCACTGGGACAGGGGTGGAGGTTGAAAAACTGTTTTTT. The V and J genes are TRBV5-1 and TRBJ1-4; TRBD1 aligns across 10 bases. The V gene's germline CDR1 is SGHRS and CDR2 YFSETQ. V trimming: 4 bases; J trimming: 7 bases; junction bases outside the gene matches: 10. This CDR3 region has 16 residues.

This clonotype was counted a few times. This chain joins TRBV5-8 and TRBJ1-6; D might be TRBD1 (6 bases). CDR3 length: 14 residues. Germline CDR1 SGHTS, CDR2 YDEGEE. Trimming shortened V by 4 bases and J by 7 bases, and 12 bases separated the two germline ends. The CDR3, as DNA: TGTGCCAGCAGCCGGGGGCAGAGCAATTCACCCCTCCACTTT. It translates to CASSRGQSNSPLHF.

The rearrangement joins TRBV7-2 to TRBJ2-7; D possibly matches TRBD1 or TRBD2 (5 bases each). The CDR3 sequence is 15 residues long. V lost 5 bases and J lost 1, with 15 bases in between. CDR1 is SGHTA and CDR2 is FQGNSA in the germline V gene. CDR3 region: CASSRQGTESYEQYF. CDR3 coding DNA: TGTGCCAGCAGCCGACAAGGGACGGAGTCCTACGAGCAGTACTTC. The full variable domain, in which reference TRBV7-2 and TRBJ2-7 provide the parts outside the CDR3, is GAGVSQSPSNKVTEKGKDVELRCDPISGHTALYWYRQSLGQGLEFLIYFQGNSAPDKSGLPSDRFSAERTGGSVSTLTIQRTQQEDSAVYLCASSRQGTESYEQYFGPGTRLTVT.

This clonotype appeared a few times. The chain recombines TRBV5-6 with TRBJ2-1; D is undetermined. Trimming cost V 4 bases and J 7 bases, with 12 bases left between them. Germline CDR1 and CDR2: SGHDT and YYEEEE. The CDR3 covers 13 residues. The CDR3 sequence: CASSVDWRNEQFF. The CDR3 DNA reads as TGTGCCAGCAGCGTAGACTGGAGAAATGAGCAGTTCTTC.

CDR3 residues: CATSRGTGDEQYF. CDR3 in DNA: TGTGCCACCAGCAGGGGGACAGGGGACGAGCAGTACTTC. This chain links TRBV15 with TRBJ2-7; 10 bases are shared with TRBD1. Germline CDR1 is LNHNV and CDR2 is YYDKDF (reference sequence). This CDR3 is built from 13 residues. Trimming cost V 3 bases and J 5 bases; bases outside gene matches: 1.

The chain couples TRBV6-5 to TRBJ1-5; 8 bases line up with TRBD1. Per germline, CDR1 MNHEY and CDR2 SVGAGI. V dropped 5 bases and J dropped 7; count of bases not matched to a gene: 4. CDR3 length equals 13 residues. CDR3 sequence (DNA): TGTGCCAGCAGTCCGGACAGGGCCCAGCCCCAGCATTTT. Translating gives CASSPDRAQPQHF.

The genes are TRBV7-2 and TRBJ2-2; D perhaps matches TRBD2 (5 bases). Germline lookup yields CDR1 SGHTA and CDR2 FQGNSA. The germline V and J ends were trimmed by 4 bases and 5 bases, with 11 bases remaining between them. This CDR3 region has 14 residues. The CDR3 is CASSSRTGTGELFF. The CDR3 bases are TGTGCCAGCAGCTCCCGGACTGGAACCGGGGAGCTGTTTTTT.

This clonotype has just a few counts. V usage is TRBV6-2 or TRBV6-3 and J usage is TRBJ1-2; D is uncertain. The CDR3 length is 15 residues. The V gene lost 0 bases and the J gene lost 2 bases, with 10 bases spanning the gap. Per the germline V gene, CDR1 is MNHEY and CDR2 is SVGEGT. CDR3 region: CASSYSKNPNYGYTF. In nucleotides, the CDR3 is TGTGCCAGCAGTTACTCGAAAAACCCCAACTATGGCTACACCTTC.

The chain employs TRBV11-3 and TRBJ2-1; maybe TRBD2 (5 bases). Germline CDR1 is SGHNT and CDR2 is YENEEA. The germline V and J ends were trimmed by 5 bases and 0 bases, with 14 bases remaining between them. This CDR3 contains 16 residues. The DNA for the CDR3 is TGTGCCAGCAGCGGAGAAGCGGTCCACTCCTACAATGAGCAGTTCTTC. Translated: CASSGEAVHSYNEQFF.

This clonotype has only a few counts. DNA for the CDR3: TGTGCCAGCAGCCAAGATCCCCCGGGAGGGGACACCGGGGAGCTGTTTTTT. Its protein is CASSQDPPGGDTGELFF. The genes are TRBV4-2 and TRBJ2-2; 8 nucleotides match TRBD2. V was pared by 0 bases and J by 3 bases, with 6 bases of the junction left unmatched. There are 17 residues in the CDR3. Germline V gene lookup returns CDR1 LGHNA and CDR2 YNFKEQ.